This TCR beta chain was documented in a study of blood T cell repertoires in COVID-19. Study-wide background: The samples span acute and convalescent COVID-19 from the United States, Italy and Spain.

Sequenced by immunoSEQ multiplex PCR; TCRdb stores in-frame clones only, minus some. The table shows roughly 250,000 clones, with roughly 79% occurring only once. Trimming cost V 6 bases and J 12 bases, with 21 bases left between them. The length of the CDR3 is 13 residues. Germline loops: CDR1 LNHNV, CDR2 YYDKDF (reference sequence). J is TRBJ2-7 and V is TRBV15; a possible D gene is TRBD1 (6 bases). The clonotype comes from a woman aged 55-69 years with active or convalescent COVID-19. The sequencing input was peripheral blood. The CDR3 loop is CATSTNLRDIPYF. CDR3 bases: TGTGCCACCAGTACTAACCTCCGGGACATCCCGTACTTC.